Listed here are 14 T cell receptor beta chains from one sample, sequenced in a study of monozygotic twins with inflammatory bowel disease. Reanalyzing the 5' RACE reads, TCRdb keeps one entry per CDR3 protein, without DNA. The table for this sample gives roughly 100,000 distinct CDR3 sequences. The specimen was blood. The receptors stem from a human donor with ulcerative colitis or Crohn's disease, or a healthy co-twin of an affected twin (not recorded which).

CDR3 residues: CASSFFSYSGSGANVLTF. J is TRBJ2-6 and V is TRBV28. This CDR3 has 18 amino acids. The V gene's germline CDR1 is MDHEN and CDR2 SYDVKM.

The rearrangement joins TRBV30 to TRBJ2-7. Germline CDR1 is GTSNPN and CDR2 is SVGIG (reference sequence). This CDR3 comprises 11 residues. The CDR3 reads CAWSEEYEQYF.

The chain combines TRBV5-6 with TRBJ2-1; TCRdb picks TRBD2, but there is no DNA to check that call. Germline CDR1 and CDR2: SGHDT and YYEEEE. The CDR3 length is 18 residues. CDR3 protein: CASSPGLAGVSSYNEQFF.

The chain recombines TRBV28 with TRBJ2-7. Germline V gene data show CDR1 as MDHEN and CDR2 as SYDVKM. The CDR3 runs to 16 residues. The CDR3 loop reads CASVGSHYLQSYEQYF.

CDR3 region: CASSPGLAGGRNTDTQYF. This chain links TRBV5-1 with TRBJ2-3; there is no DNA to check the TCRdb D call of TRBD2. The CDR3 totals 18 residues. Germline V lookup: CDR1 SGHRS, CDR2 YFSETQ.

The CDR3 loop is CASSLGRQPDLAKNIQYF. The J gene is TRBJ2-4, the V gene TRBV11-2; TCRdb proposes TRBD1, but this gene call is untestable without DNA. Germline CDR1 and CDR2: SGHAT and FQNNGV. This CDR3 has 18 amino acids.

V and J are TRBV5-1 and TRBJ2-6. The CDR3 is 14 residues long. Germline V gene sequence: CDR1 SGHRS, CDR2 YFSETQ. The CDR3 region is CASRAISGANVLTF. The full variable domain, rest sourced from reference TRBV5-1 and TRBJ2-6, is KAGVTQTPRYLIKTRGQQVTLSCSPISGHRSVSWYQQTPGQGLQFLFEYFSETQRNKGNFPGRFSGRQFSNSRSEMNVSTLELGDSALYLCASRAISGANVLTFGAGSRLTVL.

The rearrangement joins TRBV7-2 to TRBJ2-5; absent DNA, TCRdb's TRBD2 call cannot be checked. The CDR3 runs to 15 residues. In germline, CDR1 is SGHTA, CDR2 FQGNSA. CDR3 protein: CASRHGTTVQETQYF.

The chain joins TRBV7-2 to TRBJ1-1; TCRdb's D call, TRBD1, is unchecked because there is no DNA. CDR1 and CDR2 (germline): SGHTA, FQGNSA. The CDR3 length is 15 residues. CDR3 protein: CASSSGQRMNTEAFF.

The J gene is TRBJ1-3, the V gene TRBV7-2; the D call of TRBD1 rests on TCRdb alone, since no DNA is present to check it. This CDR3 spans 15 amino acids. Germline V lookup: CDR1 SGHTA, CDR2 FQGNSA. The CDR3 sequence is CASTRQDNSGNTIYF.

The chain employs TRBV20-1 and TRBJ2-7; TCRdb calls TRBD2, which cannot be checked without DNA. The germline CDR1 and CDR2 sequences are DFQATT and SNEGSKA (reference sequence). CDR3 size: 12 residues. CDR3 loop: CSVTASQYEQYF.

The chain uses TRBV19 and TRBJ2-7. Germline loops: CDR1 LNHDA, CDR2 SQIVND (reference sequence). The length of the CDR3 is 13 residues. CDR3 protein: CASSASISYEQYF.

This chain links TRBV18 with TRBJ2-5; TCRdb selects TRBD2, and the lack of DNA leaves this call unchecked. The CDR3 has 13 amino acids. Germline V gives CDR1 KGHSH, CDR2 LQKENI. Here the CDR3 reads CASSPAGQETQYF.

The CDR3 protein is CASSGAGDRLPRTDTQYF. The rearrangement joins TRBV14 to TRBJ2-3; without DNA, the TCRdb call of TRBD1 cannot be checked. Per the germline V gene, CDR1 is SGHDN and CDR2 is FVKESK. CDR3 length equals 18 residues.